Detailed here is one T cell receptor beta chain. In this sample, this clonotype turned up a few times. The target of this receptor is not known. There are no base qualities to consult, and no much larger clone falls within one base. These data belong to a study of glioma-infiltrating T cells (TCRdb year 2016). Background on the whole study: TCR alpha- and beta-chain repertoires were sequenced from glioma tissue, non-neoplastic brain tissue and matched peripheral blood mononuclear cells. Three low-grade glioma patients, about 8 primary glioblastoma patients, and three non-glioma patients who contributed non-neoplastic brain tissue made up the paired cohort. To gauge divergence between tissue and blood T-cell populations, every tissue-infiltrating repertoire was compared against the peripheral blood repertoire from the same patient. Overall study results and their limits: VJ-independent divergence between tissue and blood was found to be below expectation in non-neoplastic patients but above expectation in all gliomas, particularly low-grade gliomas. Very few CDR3 sequences were found to be shared between tissue and blood, and this scarcity was attributed to high CDR3 diversity and limited sampling. Small numbers underpinned the group comparisons: roughly 8 glioblastoma patients, three low-grade glioma patients and three non-neoplastic patients.

V is reduced by 4 bases and J by 5 bases, leaving a spacing of 10 bases between them. The CDR3 runs 13 amino acids, cysteine and phenylalanine included. Here the CDR3 DNA is all that survives: 39 bases in frame from base 1. CDR1 and CDR2 are read off the germline V gene as SGHTA and FQGNSA. TCR alpha and beta CDR3 regions were amplified with the iRepertoire nested amplicon-rescue multiplex PCR (arm-PCR) platform from RNA. For one-step reverse transcription and amplification, about 95-450 ng of tissue mRNA or PBMC total RNA was used as input. Following bead purification, Illumina adapters were added through a secondary multiplex PCR, and the libraries were then gel-purified between 200 and 400 bp. The libraries contained internal 6-nucleotide barcodes that were used for demultiplexing. Sequencing of libraries was performed on an Illumina MiSeq with 2x220 or 2x250 nucleotide paired-end reads. Concerning the study's data processing: Paired reads were merged using FLASH 1.2.11 and aligned with BWA-MEM to the GRCh37 human genome, and TRA and TRB reads were then extracted. An IMGT-derived reference of cassette sequences and CDR3 motifs, with pseudogenes included, was used for V and J assignment. Reads were translated in three frames, and productive CDR3s were defined as those with a C...FGXG motif and no stop codons. Clonotypes were defined as unique combinations of V-J cassette pair and CDR3 amino acid sequence. Filtering of reads was based on Hamming distance, with the threshold set by the sequence error rate of each sample in mapped regions. TCRdb redid the processing of the public reads, applying fastp at Q25 and MiXCR, and retained in-frame beta chains. Every entry covers one CDR3 protein and lists the most common genes and DNA from its rows. These V and J calls derive from TCRdb rather than the authors' analysis. Here the sample has over 120,000 distinct CDR3 sequences; around 42% occur a single time. The ten most abundant clones make up around 20% of the sample.

The receptor chain draws on TRBV7-2 and TRBJ2-3; too little of a D gene remains to name it. This TCR was sampled from a human donor with low-grade glioma or glioblastoma, undergoing nonglioma brain surgery, or in good health (not recorded which). The sample consisted of glioma tissue, nonneoplastic brain tissue, or PBMCs (not recorded which). CDR3 region: CASSSPTRDTQYF. The DNA is TGTGCCAGCAGCTCTCCAACCAGAGATACGCAGTATTTT. Reference TRBV7-2 and TRBJ2-3 genes cover what lies past the CDR3, so the full variable domain is GAGVSQSPSNKVTEKGKDVELRCDPISGHTALYWYRQSLGQGLEFLIYFQGNSAPDKSGLPSDRFSAERTGGSVSTLTIQRTQQEDSAVYLCASSSPTRDTQYFGPGTRLTVL.